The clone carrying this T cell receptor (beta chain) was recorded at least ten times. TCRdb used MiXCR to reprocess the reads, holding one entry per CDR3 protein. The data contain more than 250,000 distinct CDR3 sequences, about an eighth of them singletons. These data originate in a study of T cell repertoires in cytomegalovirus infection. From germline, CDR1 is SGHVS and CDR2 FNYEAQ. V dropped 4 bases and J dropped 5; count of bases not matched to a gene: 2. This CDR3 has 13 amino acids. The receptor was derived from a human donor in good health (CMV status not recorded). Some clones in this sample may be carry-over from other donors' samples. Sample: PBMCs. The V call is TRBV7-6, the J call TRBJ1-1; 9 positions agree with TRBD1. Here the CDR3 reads CASSWDRDTEAFF. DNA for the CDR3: TGTGCCAGCAGCTGGGACAGGGATACTGAAGCTTTCTTT.